This TCR beta chain was sequenced in a study of T cell responses to AZD1222 COVID-19 vaccine. Turning to the study itself: Second doses were pooled across both intervals (about 4 or about 12 weeks). Study-wide points: No day 14 peak samples; only post-peak repertoires were characterized.

With regard to this clone: Its target is not known.

With 2 bases clipped from V and 5 bases from J, the junction kept 6 bases outside the gene matches. The length of the CDR3 is 15 residues. Germline CDR1 reads SGHRS; CDR2 reads YFSETQ. The table came from immunoSEQ multiplex PCR; TCRdb's copy has only in-frame clones and leaves some out. Of around 140,000 clones detected, approximately 92% appear once; the ten largest clones hold around 1.5%. This chain uses TRBV5-1 with TRBJ1-4, with 7 nucleotides matching TRBD1. This specimen was peripheral blood, taken on day 0 of AZD1222 vaccination. The sequence came from an adult in good health. CDR3 region: CASSFSAGGNEKLFF. The CDR3, as DNA: TGCGCCAGCAGCTTTTCGGCAGGGGGGAATGAAAAACTGTTTTTT.